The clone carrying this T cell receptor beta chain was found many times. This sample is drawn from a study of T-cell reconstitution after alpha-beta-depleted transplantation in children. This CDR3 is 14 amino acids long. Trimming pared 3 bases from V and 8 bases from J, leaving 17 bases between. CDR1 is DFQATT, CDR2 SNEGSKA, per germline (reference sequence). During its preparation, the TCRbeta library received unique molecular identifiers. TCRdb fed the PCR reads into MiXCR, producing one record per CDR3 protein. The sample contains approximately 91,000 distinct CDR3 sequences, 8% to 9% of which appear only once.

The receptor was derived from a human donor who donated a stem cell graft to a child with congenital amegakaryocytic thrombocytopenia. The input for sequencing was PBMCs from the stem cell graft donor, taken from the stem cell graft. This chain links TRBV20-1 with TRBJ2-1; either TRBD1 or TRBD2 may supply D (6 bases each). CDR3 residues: CSASRGREWDEQFF. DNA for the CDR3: TGCAGTGCTAGCCGGGGGCGGGAATGGGATGAGCAGTTCTTC.